This T cell receptor beta chain is drawn from a study of the immune and genomic landscape of osteosarcoma. Osteosarcoma specimens were post-treatment primary, local recurrence and metastasis tumors from poor-prognosis patients. Clones were read by immunoSEQ multiplex PCR, and TCRdb kept only the in-frame ones, dropping some. Of fewer than 250 clones in the sample, approximately 85% were seen once. Study findings and constraints: Clonality was higher in immune-hot C3 than cold C1, yet still low.

The CDR3 covers 15 residues. Germline values: CDR1 SGHRS, CDR2 YFSETQ. Trimming cost V 2 bases and J 0 bases, with 11 bases left between them. About this clone itself: Its cognate antigen is unknown.

Sequenced: metastatic tumor tissue from the lung. The V gene is TRBV5-1, the J gene TRBJ1-2; no reliable D call. This clonotype was obtained from a girl aged 10-17 years with osteosarcoma. CDR3: CASSFGGSTNYGYTF. CDR3 in DNA: TGCGCCAGCAGCTTCGGAGGAAGCACTAACTATGGCTACACCTTC.